These T cell receptor beta chains were read from a single sample in a study of blood T cell repertoires in COVID-19. Produced via immunoSEQ multiplex PCR; TCRdb's table is partial and in-frame only. The sample yields 250,000 to 350,000 clones, approximately 90% seen once. The material sequenced was peripheral blood. The receptor source for this set is a woman aged 45 to 65 who had recovered from COVID-19. Both conserved end residues are part of each CDR3. The D gene is left open where the match is weak.

D,V,J,DNA,CDR3
-,TRBV11-2,TRBJ1-1,TGTGCCAGCAGCTTCACTTCGGTTACGAACACTGAAGCTTTCTTT,CASSFTSVTNTEAFF
-,TRBV27,TRBJ2-7,TGTGCCAGCAGTTCAACCACACATATCTCCTACGAGCAGTACTTC,CASSSTTHISYEQYF
-,TRBV14,TRBJ1-2,TGTGCCAGCAGCCAAGAACGGGAGCCATTGGGCTACACCTTC,CASSQEREPLGYTF
TRBD1,TRBV7-9,TRBJ1-2,TGTGCCAGCAGCCCCCGGGACAGGACCAATGGCTACACCTTC,CASSPRDRTNGYTF
-,TRBV11-2,TRBJ1-2,TGTGCCAGCAGCTTATCTGGCGGAGGGTATGGCTACACCTTC,CASSLSGGGYGYTF
TRBD1,TRBV28,TRBJ1-1,TGTGCCAGCAGACACCAAGGACAGGGGATAATTTCTGAAGCTTTCTTT,CASRHQGQGIISEAFF
-,TRBV10-3,TRBJ2-7,TGTGCCATCAGTGAGGGACAGTTCTACGAGCAGTACTTC,CAISEGQFYEQYF
TRBD1,TRBV6-5,TRBJ1-2,TGTGCCAGCAGTTGGACAGGGCGCAACTATGGCTACACCTTC,CASSWTGRNYGYTF
TRBD1,TRBV5-6,TRBJ1-2,TGTGCCAGCAGCTTGGGACAGGGGTACTATGGCTACACCTTC,CASSLGQGYYGYTF
TRBD1,TRBV12-3/TRBV12-4,TRBJ1-3,TGTGCCAGCACAGACAGGGCTGGAAACACCATATATTTT,CASTDRAGNTIYF
TRBD1,TRBV11-3,TRBJ2-7,TGTGCCAGTGCTCAGGGGGAAGCCTACGAGCAGTACTTC,CASAQGEAYEQYF
-,TRBV28,TRBJ2-7,TGTGCCAGCATCGAGACCGGGAGAAGCTCCTACGAGCAGTACTTC,CASIETGRSSYEQYF
TRBD1,TRBV6-6,TRBJ2-1,TGTGCCAGCAGTTACCCGGGACAGGGCTACAATGAGCAGTTCTTC,CASSYPGQGYNEQFF
-,TRBV19,TRBJ1-1,TGTGCCAGTAGTATAGGTCGGGGTAACACTGAAGCTTTCTTT,CASSIGRGNTEAFF
-,TRBV19,TRBJ2-1,TGTGCCAGTAGTAAGTTTTACCCTAGCAGCCACAATGAGCAGTTCTTC,CASSKFYPSSHNEQFF
-,TRBV7-9,TRBJ2-7,TGTGCCAGCAGCACCGACAGTTTCTACGAGCAGTACTTC,CASSTDSFYEQYF